This section outlines one T cell receptor beta chain sequence together with its context. What it binds is not known. The data are from a study of cytomegalovirus exposure and HLA in healthy donors. Overall study results and limits: The classifier, whose performance was assessed in both the original and validation cohorts, reportedly diagnosed cytomegalovirus status with high specificity and sensitivity. In vitro work confirmed that three CMV-associated chains recognize CMV antigens. It is likely that the observed cluster of highly shared sequence variants was a sequencing artifact.

The CDR3 covers 15 residues. Germline lookup yields CDR1 SGHDT and CDR2 YYEEEE. The trim removed 0 bases at V and 5 bases at J, leaving 3 bases unmatched. The PCR was carried out with 60 Vbeta primers and 13 Jbeta primers. Produced via immunoSEQ multiplex PCR; TCRdb's table is partial and in-frame only. Of 130,000 or so clones in the sample, roughly 87% were seen once. Sequencing was done on a sample of PBMCs. The sequence was obtained from a woman aged 18-29 years in good health and CMV-seronegative. The chain couples TRBV5-6 to TRBJ2-5; 11 positions match TRBD2. The CDR3 reads CASSLASGGTETQYF. CDR3 nucleotide sequence: TGTGCCAGCAGCTTGGCTAGCGGGGGGACGGAGACCCAGTACTTC.